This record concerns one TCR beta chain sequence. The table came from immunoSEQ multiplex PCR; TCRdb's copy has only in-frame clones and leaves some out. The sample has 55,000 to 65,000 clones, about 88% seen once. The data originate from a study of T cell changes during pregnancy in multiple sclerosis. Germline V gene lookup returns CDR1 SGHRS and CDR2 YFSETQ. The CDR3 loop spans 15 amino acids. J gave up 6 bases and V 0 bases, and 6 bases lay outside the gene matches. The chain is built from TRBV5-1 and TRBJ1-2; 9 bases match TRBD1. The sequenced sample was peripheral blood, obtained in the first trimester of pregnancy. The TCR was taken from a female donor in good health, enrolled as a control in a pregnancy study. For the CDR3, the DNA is TGCGCCAGCAGCTTGGATACGAGGGACAGGGATGGCTACACCTTC. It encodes CASSLDTRDRDGYTF.